These 14 T cell receptor beta chains came from one sample sequenced in a study of T cell changes during pregnancy in multiple sclerosis. Sequenced by immunoSEQ multiplex PCR; TCRdb stores in-frame clones only, minus some. The sample includes tens of thousands of clones, more than 85% of them seen just once. This specimen was peripheral blood, taken in the first trimester of pregnancy. The receptor source for this set is a female donor with multiple sclerosis, enrolled in a pregnancy study.

The CDR3 sequence: CSVVPSPGNTIYF. The CDR3 nucleotides read TGCAGCGTTGTTCCGAGCCCCGGAAACACCATATATTTT. The V gene is TRBV29-1, the J gene TRBJ1-3; no definite D call. Germline V gene sequence: CDR1 SQVTM, CDR2 ANQGSEA. This CDR3 is 13 amino acids long. With 4 bases removed from V and 4 bases from J, the gap between germline ends came to 11 bases.

This chain joins TRBV6-6 and TRBJ1-6, with D perhaps TRBD1 (5 bases). V gave up 2 bases and J gave up 7 bases, with 12 bases separating them. Germline V CDR1 and CDR2: MNHNY, SVGAGI (reference sequence). The CDR3 is 15 residues long. The CDR3 DNA sequence: TGTGCCAGCAGTTACGGCAGGGTAGACAATTCACCCCTCCACTTT. As protein: CASSYGRVDNSPLHF.

This clone has only a few counts. The rearrangement joins TRBV7-3 to TRBJ1-3; the D is unclear. The CDR3 has 15 residues. V lost 5 bases and J lost 0, with 11 bases in between. The germline V gene encodes CDR1 SGHTA and CDR2 FQGTGA. The CDR3 DNA sequence: TGTGCCAGCAGCACAAGACACGGCTCTGGAAACACCATATATTTT. Its translation is CASSTRHGSGNTIYF.

The chain recombines TRBV28 with TRBJ2-7; D is possibly TRBD1 (6 bases). CDR1 is MDHEN, CDR2 SYDVKM, per germline. The CDR3 runs 16 residues. V was clipped by 0 bases and J by 1 base, with 13 bases between them. CDR3 DNA sequence: TGTGCCAGCAGTTTATGGTCCACGGACAGATCCTACGAGCAGTACTTC. Protein sequence: CASSLWSTDRSYEQYF.

This clone was recorded a few times. J is TRBJ2-7 and V is TRBV11-2; D unclear. The germline V gene encodes CDR1 SGHAT and CDR2 FQNNGV. The ends were cut back, 2 bases at V and 6 bases at J, with 20 bases in the middle. The CDR3 contains 16 residues. CDR3 region: CASSLPGGPKRGEQYF. The CDR3 DNA reads TGTGCCAGCAGCTTACCCGGCGGTCCAAAAAGAGGCGAGCAGTACTTC. Combining the CDR3 with reference TRBV11-2 and TRBJ2-7 gives the whole variable domain EAGVAQSPRYKIIEKRQSVAFWCNPISGHATLYWYQQILGQGPKLLIQFQNNGVVDDSQLPKDRFSAERLKGVDSTLKIQPAKLEDSAVYLCASSLPGGPKRGEQYFGPGTRLTVT.

The rearrangement uses TRBV5-1 and TRBJ1-1, with TRBD1 matching 9 bases. Germline assignment: CDR1 SGHRS and CDR2 YFSETQ. The trim removed 7 bases at V and 5 bases at J, leaving 9 bases unmatched. This CDR3 has 14 residues. The CDR3 coding sequence is TGCGCCAGCGGGCCCAACAGGGGGCTGACTGAAGCTTTCTTT. Its translation is CASGPNRGLTEAFF.

This chain joins TRBV30 and TRBJ2-7; unclear D gene. Per germline, CDR1 GTSNPN and CDR2 SVGIG (reference sequence). Deletions cut 0 bases from V and 6 bases from J, with 9 bases between. This CDR3 is built from 12 residues. The CDR3 reads CAWSVNGPEQYF. As DNA, the CDR3 is TGTGCCTGGAGTGTAAATGGCCCCGAGCAGTACTTC. Based on the CDR3 plus reference TRBV30 and TRBJ2-7, the full variable domain is SQTIHQWPATLVQPVGSPLSLECTVEGTSNPNLYWYRQAAGRGLQLLFYSVGIGQISSEVPQNLSASRPQDRQFILSSKKLLLSDSGFYLCAWSVNGPEQYFGPGTRLTVT.

CDR3 DNA: TGTGCCTGGGGATCAGGGGTACTTGCCTTCAATGAAAAACTGTTTTTT. This encodes CAWGSGVLAFNEKLFF. The chain combines TRBV30 with TRBJ1-4, with D tentatively TRBD1 (6 bases). Between the trimmed V and J ends, which lost 5 bases and 5 bases, there was a span of 21 bases. The CDR3 length is 16 residues. CDR1 GTSNPN and CDR2 SVGIG come from the germline V gene (reference sequence).

V is TRBV5-4 and J is TRBJ1-2, with D possibly matching TRBD1 (6 bases). This CDR3 has 13 amino acids. The ends were cut back, 0 bases at V and 8 bases at J, with 11 bases in the middle. Looked up from germline, CDR1 is SGHNT and CDR2 is YYREEE (reference sequence). CDR3 loop: CASSLEGVQGYTF. DNA for the CDR3: TGTGCCAGCAGCTTGGAGGGGGTTCAAGGCTACACCTTC.

This clone came up a few times. This rearrangement joins TRBV4-2 to TRBJ2-7; 11 positions match TRBD2. Germline CDR1 LGHNA, CDR2 YNFKEQ. The trim removed 2 bases at V and 4 bases at J, leaving 7 bases unmatched. This CDR3 spans 16 amino acids. The CDR3: CASSQPGTSGIYEQYF. CDR3 bases: TGTGCCAGCAGCCAACCCGGGACTAGCGGTATATACGAGCAGTACTTC.

The V call is TRBV9, the J call TRBJ1-2, with 10 bases aligning to TRBD1. The V gene end was trimmed by 1 base and the J gene end by 5 bases; junction bases not matched to a gene: 5. CDR1 is SGDLS and CDR2 is YYNGEE in the germline V gene. The CDR3 covers 15 residues. The CDR3 region is CASSVTGTGVYGYTF. The CDR3 nucleotides read TGTGCCAGCAGCGTAACCGGGACAGGGGTTTATGGCTACACCTTC.

The chain couples TRBV18 to TRBJ1-5, with D tentatively TRBD1 (6 bases). From germline, CDR1 is KGHSH and CDR2 LQKENI. Trimming left V 3 bases short and J 2 bases short, with 11 bases between. CDR3 length: 15 residues. The CDR3 region is CASSPAPGGNQPQHF. DNA for the CDR3: TGTGCCAGCTCACCCGCCCCAGGGGGCAATCAGCCCCAGCATTTT.

The rearrangement uses TRBV4-1 and TRBJ2-1; 13 positions match TRBD2. V gave up 2 bases and J gave up 10 bases; unmatched junction bases: 5. Germline V gene lookup returns CDR1 MGHRA and CDR2 YSYEKL. This CDR3 region has 15 residues. CDR3 amino acids: CASSQTSGGVEEQFF. CDR3 DNA sequence: TGCGCCAGCAGCCAAACTAGCGGGGGGGTTGAGGAGCAGTTCTTC.

The gene calls are TRBV7-3 and TRBJ2-1, with 8 nucleotides matching TRBD2. J was trimmed by 4 bases and V by 4 bases; bases with no gene match: 6. The CDR3 spans 15 residues. The V gene's germline CDR1 is SGHTA and CDR2 FQGTGA. This chain's CDR3 is CASSSFGGGYNEQFF. Written as DNA, the CDR3 is TGTGCCAGCAGCTCCTTCGGGGGGGGGTACAATGAGCAGTTCTTC.